At least ten counts were recorded for the clone carrying this T cell receptor beta chain. Its target is unknown. Trimming removed 4 bases from V and 7 bases from J, with 11 bases in between. Per the germline V gene, CDR1 is SGDLS and CDR2 is YYNGEE. CDR3 length: 13 residues. The data belong to a study of CD8 T cells in ankylosing spondylitis. Findings and limits, study-wide: CD8+ by phenotype, disease-linked clones were relatively rare in peripheral blood. Ankylosing spondylitis blood appeared to be characterized by a TCR beta motif of 8 or 9 highly homologous variants. Reported data indicate significant enrichment of disease-linked clones within matched ankylosing spondylitis synovial fluid.

The authors made TCR beta libraries by quantitative 5'-RACE with molecular barcodes. TCRdb re-analysed the 5' RACE reads in MiXCR, keeping a single row per CDR3 protein. There are tens of thousands of distinct CDR3 sequences in the sample; 4.5% to 5.5% occur only once, and about 1.8% lies in the top ten. The TCR comes from a female donor with ankylosing spondylitis or in good health (not recorded which). The rearrangement joins TRBV9 to TRBJ2-2; D might be TRBD2 (6 bases). The sample consisted of blood, either unsorted or a sorted T cell fraction (not recorded which). The CDR3 DNA sequence: TGTGCCAGCAGCCCCACGGGGGTCGGGGAGCTGTTTTTT. It is translated as CASSPTGVGELFF.